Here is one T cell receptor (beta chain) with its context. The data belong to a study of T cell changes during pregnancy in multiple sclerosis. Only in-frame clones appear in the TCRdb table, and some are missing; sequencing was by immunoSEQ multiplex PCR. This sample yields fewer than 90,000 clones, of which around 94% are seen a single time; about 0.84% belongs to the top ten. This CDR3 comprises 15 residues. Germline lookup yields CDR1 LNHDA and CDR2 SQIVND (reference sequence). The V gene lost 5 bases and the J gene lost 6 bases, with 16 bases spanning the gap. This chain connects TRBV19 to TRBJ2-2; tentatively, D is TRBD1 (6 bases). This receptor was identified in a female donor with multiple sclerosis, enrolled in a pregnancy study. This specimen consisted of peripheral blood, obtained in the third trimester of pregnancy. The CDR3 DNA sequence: TGTGCCAGTAGTCCCTCACTATGGACAGCCGGGGAGCTGTTTTTT. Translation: CASSPSLWTAGELFF.